This T cell receptor beta chain emerged from a study of shared clonotypes between healthy human individuals. In regard to this clone: Its target is unknown.

Several immunoSEQ 96-well plates shared each subset's DNA, each plate a replicate. PCR replicates from unsorted PBMC used 300 ng DNA, and this amount was about 30,000 T cell genomes. The table came from immunoSEQ multiplex PCR; TCRdb's copy has only in-frame clones and leaves some out. Of fewer than 700,000 clones listed, around 76% were seen once; the top ten hold 12%. The germline V gene has CDR1 SGDLS and CDR2 YYNGEE. Trimming took 1 base from V and 10 from J; bases not matched to a gene: 6. This CDR3 contains 14 residues. Overall study results and limits: The low donor count limited represented genetic and exposure-history diversity.

J is TRBJ1-4 and V is TRBV9, with TRBD1 identical over 8 bases. The sequenced sample was PBMCs. The TCR comes from a woman in her thirties or forties in good health. Some clones in this sample may be carry-over from other donors' samples. The CDR3 nucleotides are TGTGCCAGCAGCGTACAAACAGGGGGAGGAAAACTGTTTTTT. Translation gives CASSVQTGGGKLFF.